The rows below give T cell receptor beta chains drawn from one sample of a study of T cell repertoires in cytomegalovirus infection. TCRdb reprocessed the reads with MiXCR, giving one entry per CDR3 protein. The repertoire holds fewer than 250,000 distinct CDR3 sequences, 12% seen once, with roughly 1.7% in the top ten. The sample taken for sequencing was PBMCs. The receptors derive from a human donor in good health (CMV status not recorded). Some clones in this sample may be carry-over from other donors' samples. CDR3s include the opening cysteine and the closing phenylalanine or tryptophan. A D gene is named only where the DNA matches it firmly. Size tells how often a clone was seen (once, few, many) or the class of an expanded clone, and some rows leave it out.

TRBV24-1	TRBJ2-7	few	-	CATSDPDLTYEQYF	TGTGCCACCAGTGACCCCGACCTAACCTACGAGCAGTACTTC
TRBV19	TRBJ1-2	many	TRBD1	CAASRTGVNYGYTF	TGTGCCGCAAGCAGAACAGGGGTTAACTATGGCTACACCTTC
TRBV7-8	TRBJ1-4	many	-	CASTNPNEKLFF	TGTGCCAGCACGAACCCAAATGAAAAACTGTTTTTT
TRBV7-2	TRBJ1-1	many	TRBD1	CASSWSTGGNTEAFF	TGTGCCAGCAGCTGGTCGACAGGGGGGAACACTGAAGCTTTCTTT
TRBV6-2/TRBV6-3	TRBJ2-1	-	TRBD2	CASRTSGGGYNEQFF	TGTGCCAGCAGGACTAGCGGGGGGGGTTACAATGAGCAGTTCTTC
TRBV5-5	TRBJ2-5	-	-	CASSLETSQETQYF	TGTGCCAGCAGCTTGGAGACAAGTCAAGAGACCCAGTACTTC
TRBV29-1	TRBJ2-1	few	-	CSAGAWGGEQFF	TGCAGCGCGGGGGCGTGGGGGGGTGAGCAGTTCTTC
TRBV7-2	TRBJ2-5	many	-	CASSLARQETQYF	TGTGCCAGCAGCTTAGCGCGGCAAGAGACCCAGTACTTC
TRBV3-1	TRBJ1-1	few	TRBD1	CASSTRTGIEAFF	TGTGCCAGCAGCACCCGGACAGGGATTGAAGCTTTCTTT
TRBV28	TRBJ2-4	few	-	CASSRPSGIQYF	TGTGCCAGCAGTCGACCGTCGGGGATTCAGTACTTC
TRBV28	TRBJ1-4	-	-	CASSLGGEGSEKLFF	TGTGCCAGCAGTTTGGGGGGGGAGGGGAGTGAAAAACTGTTTTTT
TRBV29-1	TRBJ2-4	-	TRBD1	CSVRDSKNIQYF	TGCAGCGTCCGGGACAGCAAAAACATTCAGTACTTC
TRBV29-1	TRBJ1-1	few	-	CSVRGMNTEAFF	TGCAGCGTCAGGGGTATGAACACTGAAGCTTTCTTT
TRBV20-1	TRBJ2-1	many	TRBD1	CSAKQGSQGQFF	TGCAGTGCTAAACAGGGGTCACAGGGGCAGTTCTTC
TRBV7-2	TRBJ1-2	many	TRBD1	CASSSRQGEVYGYTF	TGTGCCAGCAGCTCCCGACAGGGGGAGGTCTATGGCTACACCTTC
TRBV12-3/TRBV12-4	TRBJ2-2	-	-	CASSGEAGELFF	TGTGCCAGCAGCGGGGAGGCCGGGGAGCTGTTTTTT
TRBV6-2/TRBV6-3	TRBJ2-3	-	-	CASSYGFPTDTQYF	TGTGCCAGCAGTTACGGCTTCCCCACAGATACGCAGTATTTT
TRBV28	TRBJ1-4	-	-	CASSLEVPEKLFF	TGTGCCAGCAGTTTGGAGGTCCCAGAAAAACTGTTTTTT
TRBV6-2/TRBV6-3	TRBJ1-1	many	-	CASTRRGNTEAFF	TGTGCCAGCACCAGACGGGGGAACACTGAAGCTTTCTTT
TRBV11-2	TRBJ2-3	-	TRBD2	CASSLGLGLDTDTQYF	TGTGCCAGCAGCTTAGGCCTGGGACTAGACACAGATACGCAGTATTTT
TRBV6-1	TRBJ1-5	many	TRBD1	CASSALTGGNQPQHF	TGTGCCAGCAGTGCCCTGACAGGGGGCAATCAGCCCCAGCATTTT
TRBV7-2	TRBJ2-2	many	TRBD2	CASSFSGENTGELFF	TGTGCCAGCAGCTTTAGCGGGGAGAACACCGGGGAGCTGTTTTTT
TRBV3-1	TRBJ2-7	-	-	CASRNPQGPQYF	TGTGCCAGCAGGAACCCCCAGGGGCCTCAGTACTTC
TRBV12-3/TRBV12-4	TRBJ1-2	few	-	CASSLQGTNTYGYTF	TGTGCCAGCAGTTTACAGGGGACAAATACTTATGGCTACACCTTC
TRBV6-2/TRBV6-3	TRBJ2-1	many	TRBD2	CASRSPRLAGEKYNEQFF	TGTGCCAGCAGATCACCCCGACTAGCGGGGGAGAAGTACAATGAGCAGTTCTTC
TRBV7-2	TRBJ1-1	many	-	CASSFGHLNTEAFF	TGTGCCAGCAGCTTCGGGCACCTGAACACTGAAGCTTTCTTT
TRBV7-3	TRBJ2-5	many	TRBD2	CASSHAGRAGETQYF	TGTGCCAGCAGCCACGCCGGGAGGGCGGGGGAGACCCAGTACTTC
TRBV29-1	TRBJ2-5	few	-	CSVAVGVQETQYF	TGCAGCGTTGCTGTCGGGGTCCAAGAGACCCAGTACTTC
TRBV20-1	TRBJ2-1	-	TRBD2	CSASPTTGGANEQFF	TGCAGTGCTAGCCCCACTACGGGAGGGGCCAATGAGCAGTTCTTC
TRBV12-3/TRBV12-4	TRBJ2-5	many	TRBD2	CASSDHGGRRKTQYF	TGTGCCAGCAGTGATCACGGCGGGAGGAGAAAGACCCAGTACTTC
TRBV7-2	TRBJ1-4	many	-	CASSLDRGRRIEKLFF	TGTGCCAGCAGCTTAGATCGGGGGCGCCGGATTGAAAAACTGTTTTTT
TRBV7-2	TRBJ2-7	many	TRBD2	CASSSGVVRAGSYEQYF	TGTGCCAGCTCATCAGGAGTGGTAAGAGCGGGAAGCTACGAGCAGTACTTC
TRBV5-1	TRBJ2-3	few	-	CASSVGQGAAGTQYF	TGCGCCAGCAGCGTGGGACAAGGGGCCGCCGGTACGCAGTATTTT
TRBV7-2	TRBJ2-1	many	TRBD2	CASSLDGRGGRNEQFF	TGTGCCAGCAGCTTAGACGGGCGGGGGGGCAGGAATGAGCAGTTCTTC
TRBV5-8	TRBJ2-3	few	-	CASSSFGVSTDTQYF	TGTGCCAGCAGCTCCTTCGGGGTTAGCACAGATACGCAGTATTTT
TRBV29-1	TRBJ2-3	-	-	CSVWDNPTQYF	TGCAGCGTCTGGGACAATCCGACGCAGTATTTT
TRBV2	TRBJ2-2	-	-	CASSLGGNAGELFF	TGTGCCAGCAGTCTTGGCGGAAATGCCGGGGAGCTGTTTTTT
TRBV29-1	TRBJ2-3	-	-	CSVGPKGGGLVTDTQYF	TGCAGCGTTGGGCCTAAGGGGGGCGGCCTAGTCACAGATACGCAGTATTTT
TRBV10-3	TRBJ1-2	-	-	CAISDGTELHYGYTF	TGTGCCATCAGTGATGGAACAGAGCTTCACTATGGCTACACCTTC
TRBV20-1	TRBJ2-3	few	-	CSAREKGNRRPDTQYF	TGCAGTGCCAGAGAAAAGGGAAACAGGAGACCAGATACGCAGTATTTT
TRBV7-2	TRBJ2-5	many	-	CASSLGWKETQYF	TGTGCCAGCAGCTTAGGTTGGAAAGAGACCCAGTACTTC
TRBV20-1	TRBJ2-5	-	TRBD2	CSASPSSGIRDVETQYF	TGCAGTGCTAGCCCTTCTAGCGGGATCCGGGACGTAGAGACCCAGTACTTC
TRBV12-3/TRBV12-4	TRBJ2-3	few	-	CASSESVDTQYF	TGTGCCAGCTCGGAATCGGTAGATACGCAGTATTTT
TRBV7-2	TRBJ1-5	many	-	CASSLGQNGNQPQHF	TGTGCCAGCAGCTTAGGACAGAATGGCAATCAGCCCCAGCATTTT
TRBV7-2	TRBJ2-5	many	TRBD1	CASSSDRGGEETQYF	TGTGCCAGCAGCTCGGACAGGGGTGGGGAAGAGACCCAGTACTTC
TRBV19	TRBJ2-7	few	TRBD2	CASSTGLAGSHYEQYF	TGTGCCAGTAGTACGGGACTAGCGGGGTCCCACTACGAGCAGTACTTC
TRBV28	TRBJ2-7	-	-	CATDSGGYEQYF	TGTGCCACAGATAGCGGCGGCTACGAGCAGTACTTC
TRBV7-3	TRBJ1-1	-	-	CASSFPRDYPAMNTEAFF	TGTGCCAGCAGCTTTCCCCGGGATTACCCGGCGATGAACACTGAAGCTTTCTTT
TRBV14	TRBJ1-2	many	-	CASSPGTAYGYTF	TGTGCCAGCAGCCCCGGGACGGCGTATGGCTACACCTTC
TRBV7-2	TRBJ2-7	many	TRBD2	CASSLMGGRGAEQYF	TGTGCCAGCAGCCTTATGGGGGGGCGGGGGGCCGAGCAGTACTTC
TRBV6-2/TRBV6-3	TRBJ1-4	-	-	CASSYPRQATNEKLFF	TGTGCCAGCAGTTATCCCCGACAGGCAACTAATGAAAAACTGTTTTTT
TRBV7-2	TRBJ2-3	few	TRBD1	CASSSQTGATDTQYF	TGTGCCAGCAGCTCTCAGACAGGGGCCACAGATACGCAGTATTTT
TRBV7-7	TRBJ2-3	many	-	CASSTGISTDTQYF	TGTGCCAGCAGCACCGGGATCTCCACAGATACGCAGTATTTT
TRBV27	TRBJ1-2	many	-	CASSPSFTGTYGYTF	TGTGCCAGCAGTCCCTCGTTTACAGGGACCTATGGCTACACCTTC
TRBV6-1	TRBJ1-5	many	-	CASTVDSHNQPQHF	TGTGCCAGCACCGTGGACAGCCACAATCAGCCCCAGCATTTT
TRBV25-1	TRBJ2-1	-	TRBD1	CAGSDSGQVPVNEQFF	TGTGCCGGCAGTGACTCGGGACAGGTGCCCGTCAATGAGCAGTTCTTT
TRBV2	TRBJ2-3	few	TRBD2	CAIRAGITVDTQYF	TGTGCCATACGAGCGGGAATAACTGTGGATACGCAGTATTTT